Listed here is a single TCR beta chain. Its antigen is not known. This entry is derived from a study of T cell responses to AZD1222 COVID-19 vaccine. Overall study findings and caveats: Mostly white British, mostly female donors; authors suggested clonal diversity may be underestimated.

Both about-4-week and about-12-week second-dose recipients were combined. The assay was immunoSEQ multiplex PCR, and TCRdb's table has in-frame clones only and misses some. The sample has roughly 80,000 clones, approximately 90% seen once. Trimming stripped 4 bases from V and 0 bases from J, with 9 bases between. Germline CDR1 reads SQVTM; CDR2 reads ANQGSEA. This CDR3 comprises 13 residues. The chain links TRBV29-1 to TRBJ1-1; D ambiguous. The receptor's source is an adult who received the AZD1222 COVID-19 vaccine. Here the sequenced sample was peripheral blood, taken 28 days after the second AZD1222 dose. CDR3 DNA: TGCAGCGTTGTACGGACTATGAACACTGAAGCTTTCTTT. Protein sequence: CSVVRTMNTEAFF.